Presented here are 24 T cell receptor beta chains from one specimen sequenced in a study of long-term antiretroviral therapy in people with HIV. They ran version v3.0 of the immunoSEQ assay at survey level. Using immunoSEQ multiplex PCR, the repertoire was profiled, and TCRdb retains in-frame clones only, with some absent. Counted here are roughly 20,000 clones, roughly four fifths occurring once; the ten biggest clones make up 6% to 8%. The sequenced sample was unsorted PBMCs, obtained 1.5 years after starting antiretroviral therapy. Every receptor here comes from a man aged 25 to 40 with HIV.

This clone was detected only once. The rearrangement uses TRBV7-2 and TRBJ1-4; no firm D call. This CDR3 region has 15 residues. Trimming removed 3 bases at V and 6 bases at J, with 14 bases between. The germline V gene has CDR1 SGHTA and CDR2 FQGNSA. CDR3 amino acids: CASSLRTSSHEKLFF. For the CDR3, the DNA is TGTGCCAGCAGCTTGAGGACCAGCTCACATGAAAAACTGTTTTTT.

The rearrangement uses TRBV6-1 and TRBJ2-7; D uncertain. Per the germline V gene, CDR1 is MNHNS and CDR2 is SASEGT. This CDR3 region has 14 residues. V was pared by 8 bases and J by 1 base, with 15 bases between. The CDR3 loop reads CASAWDPESYEQYF. In DNA form, the CDR3 reads TGTGCCAGCGCCTGGGATCCAGAATCCTACGAGCAGTACTTC.

The DNA of the CDR3 is TGCGCCAGCAGCCAAGCCTCCCGGACAGGGGGGCCTACCCAGTACTTC. Its translation is CASSQASRTGGPTQYF. The chain links TRBV4-3 to TRBJ2-5; TRBD1 matches at 10 bases. The length of the CDR3 is 16 residues. Germline-derived CDR1 and CDR2 are LGHNA and YSLEER. The ends lost 1 base at V and 8 bases at J; junction bases unmatched: 10.

The chain employs TRBV14 and TRBJ2-3, with 7 bases that match TRBD1. Germline CDR1 SGHDN, CDR2 FVKESK. CDR3 size: 16 residues. V dropped 3 bases and J dropped 0; count of bases not matched to a gene: 6. The DNA for the CDR3 is TGTGCCAGCAGCCACCTGACAGGGTCGAGCACAGATACGCAGTATTTT. Its translation: CASSHLTGSSTDTQYF. Full variable domain (missing parts from reference TRBV14 and TRBJ2-3): EAGVTQFPSHSVIEKGQTVTLRCDPISGHDNLYWYRRVMGKEIKFLLHFVKESKQDESGMPNNRFLAERTGGTYSTLKVQPAELEDSGVYFCASSHLTGSSTDTQYFGPGTRLTVL.

The V gene is TRBV5-5, the J gene TRBJ1-4, with a tentative D call TRBD1 (5 bases). The CDR3 spans 16 residues. CDR1 and CDR2 from the germline V gene are SGHKS and YYEKEE (reference sequence). Trimming removed 0 bases at V and 7 bases at J, with 16 bases between. The CDR3, as DNA: TGTGCCAGCAGCTTGGAGCGAGCGGGGCAAGGTGAAAAACTGTTTTTT. It specifies CASSLERAGQGEKLFF. Looking up the rest from reference TRBV5-5 and TRBJ1-4 gives the full variable domain: DAGVTQSPTHLIKTRGQQVTLRCSPISGHKSVSWYQQVLGQGPQFIFQYYEKEERGRGNFPDRFSARQFPNYSSELNVNALLLGDSALYLCASSLERAGQGEKLFFGSGTQLSVL.

The gene calls are TRBV29-1 and TRBJ1-1, with D perhaps TRBD1 (5 bases). The CDR3 totals 12 residues. Trimming cost V 4 bases and J 4 bases, with 10 bases left between them. Per the germline V gene, CDR1 is SQVTM and CDR2 is ANQGSEA. CDR3: CSVGRAGTEAFF. Here the CDR3 DNA reads TGCAGCGTTGGCAGGGCGGGCACTGAAGCTTTCTTT.

The V call is TRBV6-6, the J call TRBJ2-7, with D possibly TRBD2 on 6 matching bases. This CDR3 spans 14 amino acids. V lost 7 bases and J 4 bases, leaving 17 bases between the germline ends. In germline, CDR1 is MNHNY, CDR2 SVGAGI (reference sequence). This CDR3 is CASTRAGLTYEQYF. The CDR3 coding sequence is TGTGCCAGCACCCGCGCGGGACTTACTTACGAGCAGTACTTC.

The rearrangement joins TRBV4-3 to TRBJ1-2; D unresolved. V was trimmed by 0 bases and J by 5 bases, leaving 13 bases between them. The CDR3 runs 15 residues. CDR1 is LGHNA and CDR2 is YSLEER in the germline V gene. The CDR3 region has the DNA TGCGCCAGCAGCCAAGATTGGCGCGGGCCGTATGGCTACACCTTC. Its translation is CASSQDWRGPYGYTF.

The chain links TRBV5-1 to TRBJ1-4; 7 bases are shared with TRBD1. The CDR3 has 14 amino acids. Germline assignment: CDR1 SGHRS and CDR2 YFSETQ. V dropped 5 bases and J dropped 5; count of bases not matched to a gene: 6. The CDR3 DNA follows: TGCGCCAGCAGTCCCGGGACAGCAAATGAAAAACTGTTTTTT. It encodes CASSPGTANEKLFF.

Only a few counts were recorded for this clone. V is TRBV12-5 and J is TRBJ1-1, with TRBD1 matching over 8 bases. The V and J ends lost 1 base and 5 bases, in that order; junction bases with no gene match: 9. The germline gives CDR1 LGHNT, CDR2 FRNRAP. The CDR3 runs to 16 residues. As DNA, the CDR3 is TGTGCTAGTGGTTTGGACTCGACAGGGGAGGGAACTGAAGCTTTCTTT. This gives the protein CASGLDSTGEGTEAFF.

This clone showed up just once. CDR3 sequence reads: CASTRGASLAKNIQYF. The CDR3 coding sequence is TGTGCCAGCACCCGTGGGGCATCCCTAGCCAAAAACATTCAGTACTTC. The V and J genes are TRBV5-8 and TRBJ2-4; possibly TRBD1 for D (5 bases). V was trimmed by 6 bases and J by 0 bases, leaving 16 bases between them. There are 16 residues in the CDR3. Germline CDR1 SGHTS, CDR2 YDEGEE.

As DNA, the CDR3 is TGTGCCAGCAGCCGACTAGCGGACACAGATACGCAGTATTTT. It specifies CASSRLADTDTQYF. The chain has TRBV5-4 and TRBJ2-3, with TRBD2 matching over 9 bases. This CDR3 has 14 amino acids. Germline values: CDR1 SGHNT, CDR2 YYREEE (reference sequence). Trimming took 4 bases from V and 2 from J; bases not matched to a gene: 2.

V and J are TRBV5-4 and TRBJ2-7, with D unclear. Germline CDR1 is SGHNT and CDR2 is YYREEE (reference sequence). The length of the CDR3 is 14 residues. Trimming removed 1 base at V and 1 base at J, with 9 bases between. The CDR3 DNA is TGTGCCAGCAGCTTGATAACGTCGTCCTACGAGCAGTACTTC. Protein product: CASSLITSSYEQYF.

The chain employs TRBV4-3 and TRBJ1-1; 9 nucleotides align to TRBD1. The CDR3 has 17 amino acids. The J segment lost 4 bases and the V segment lost 0 bases, leaving 9 bases of the junction unmatched. CDR1 and CDR2 from the germline V gene are LGHNA and YSLEER. Written as DNA, the CDR3 is TGCGCCAGCAGCCAAGATTTCCAGACGACAGGGGGCACTGAAGCTTTCTTT. It is translated as CASSQDFQTTGGTEAFF.

The chain uses TRBV19 and TRBJ2-3; the D gene is possibly TRBD1 (5 bases). V lost 5 bases and J 2 bases, leaving 17 bases between the germline ends. CDR3 length equals 16 residues. From germline, CDR1 is LNHDA and CDR2 SQIVND (reference sequence). The CDR3 nucleotides read TGTGCCAGTAGTCTACCCCGACAGAAACTCACAGATACGCAGTATTTT. Translated: CASSLPRQKLTDTQYF.

The chain employs TRBV28 and TRBJ2-7, with TRBD1 identical over 9 bases. The germline gives CDR1 MDHEN, CDR2 SYDVKM. V was clipped by 1 base and J by 3 bases; unmatched bases: 4. The CDR3 consists of 15 residues. CDR3 loop: CASSLSGDRVYEQYF. CDR3 DNA: TGTGCCAGCAGTTTATCAGGGGACAGGGTCTACGAGCAGTACTTC.

The chain uses TRBV19 and TRBJ2-3; no reliable D call. The CDR3 is 14 residues long. Germline values: CDR1 LNHDA, CDR2 SQIVND (reference sequence). Trimming took off 0 bases at V and 2 bases at J, with 6 bases between the two ends. The CDR3 DNA follows: TGTGCCAGTAGTATAGAAGACTTCACAGATACGCAGTATTTT. Its translation: CASSIEDFTDTQYF. The variable domain in full, completed from reference TRBV19 and TRBJ2-3, reads DGGITQSPKYLFRKEGQNVTLSCEQNLNHDAMYWYRQDPGQGLRLIYYSQIVNDFQKGDIAEGYSVSREKKESFPLTVTSAQKNPTAFYLCASSIEDFTDTQYFGPGTRLTVL.

This clone was detected only once. This rearrangement joins TRBV29-1 to TRBJ2-2; 7 positions match TRBD2. In germline, CDR1 is SQVTM, CDR2 ANQGSEA. The V and J ends lost 7 bases and 3 bases, in that order; junction bases with no gene match: 2. The CDR3 is made up of 12 amino acids. This chain's CDR3 is CSGSGDTGELFF. The DNA of the CDR3 is TGCAGCGGAAGCGGGGACACCGGGGAGCTGTTTTTT.

This chain joins TRBV27 and TRBJ1-1; D call uncertain. Germline V gives CDR1 MNHEY, CDR2 SMNVEV (reference sequence). The CDR3 extends over 13 amino acids. With 3 bases removed from V and 1 base from J, the gap between germline ends came to 6 bases. The CDR3 is CASSFYGNTEAFF. As DNA, the CDR3 is TGTGCCAGCAGTTTCTACGGGAACACTGAAGCTTTCTTT.

The rearrangement joins TRBV6-4 to TRBJ2-3, with TRBD2 matching 11 bases. V shed 3 bases, J shed 4 bases, and the junction held 3 bases outside the gene matches. Germline values: CDR1 MRHNA, CDR2 SNTAGT. This CDR3 region has 15 residues. The DNA of the CDR3 is TGTGCCAGCAGTGATAGCGGGGGGGCCTCAGATACGCAGTATTTT. Protein: CASSDSGGASDTQYF.

The V call is TRBV27, the J call TRBJ1-1, with D maybe TRBD1 (5 bases). The CDR3 contains 14 residues. V dropped 5 bases and J dropped 6 bases, with 16 bases sitting between them. Germline assignment: CDR1 MNHEY and CDR2 SMNVEV (reference sequence). The CDR3 region is CASSRQRANPEAFF. The CDR3, as DNA: TGTGCCAGCAGTCGACAGAGGGCCAACCCTGAAGCTTTCTTT.

This chain links TRBV5-4 with TRBJ2-3, with 8 bases fitting TRBD2. The CDR3 runs 15 residues. V trimming: 4 bases; J trimming: 0 bases; junction bases outside the gene matches: 4. Germline V gene sequence: CDR1 SGHNT, CDR2 YYREEE (reference sequence). The DNA of the CDR3 is TGTGCCAGCAGCGTGGGACTAGGCAGCACAGATACGCAGTATTTT. Translating it yields CASSVGLGSTDTQYF.

The chain couples TRBV28 to TRBJ2-3, with 8 nucleotides matching TRBD2. V was pared by 6 bases and J by 5 bases, with 16 bases of the junction left unmatched. The CDR3 extends over 17 amino acids. Germline CDR1 is MDHEN and CDR2 is SYDVKM. The CDR3 sequence: CASSPLRGGDFRDTQYF. In DNA form, the CDR3 reads TGTGCCAGCAGCCCTCTTCGGGGGGGCGACTTTAGAGATACGCAGTATTTT.

V is TRBV14 and J is TRBJ1-2; D is unclear. The CDR3 extends over 13 amino acids. CDR1 and CDR2 (germline): SGHDN, FVKESK. V lost 4 bases, J lost 2 bases, and 8 bases lay in between. In DNA, the CDR3 is TGTGCCAGCAGCCCCGGACGGAACTATGGCTACACCTTC. This encodes CASSPGRNYGYTF.